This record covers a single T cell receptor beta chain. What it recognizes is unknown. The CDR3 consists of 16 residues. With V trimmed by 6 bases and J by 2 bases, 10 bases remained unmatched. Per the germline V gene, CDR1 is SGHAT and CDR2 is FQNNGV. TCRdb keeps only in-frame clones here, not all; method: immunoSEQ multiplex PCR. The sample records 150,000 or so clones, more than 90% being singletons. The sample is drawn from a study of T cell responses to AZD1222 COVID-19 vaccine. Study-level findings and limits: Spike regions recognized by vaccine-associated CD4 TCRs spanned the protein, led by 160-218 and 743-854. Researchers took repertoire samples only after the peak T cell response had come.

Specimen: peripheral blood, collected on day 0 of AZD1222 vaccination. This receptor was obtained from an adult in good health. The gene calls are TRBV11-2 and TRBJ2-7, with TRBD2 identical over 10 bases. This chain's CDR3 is CASSRSGRVEPYEQYF. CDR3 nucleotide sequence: TGTGCCAGCAGTCGCAGCGGGAGGGTGGAGCCCTACGAGCAGTACTTC.